These T cell receptor beta chains were read from a single sample in a study of blood T cell repertoires in COVID-19. TCRdb keeps only in-frame clones here, not all; method: immunoSEQ multiplex PCR. The table has 50,000 to 80,000 clones, just over 85% seen once. Sequencing was done on a sample of peripheral blood. These receptors were collected from a man aged 50-59 years with active COVID-19. Both conserved end residues are part of each CDR3. A D gene is named only where the DNA matches it firmly. Where a row states a size, it is once, few, many or the class of an expanded clone; other rows omit it.

D gene	V gene	J gene	clone size	CDR3 DNA	CDR3 protein
.	TRBV14	TRBJ1-1	.	TGTGCCAGCAGCCAAGAATTTGCAGGGGCAGAAGCTTTCTTT	CASSQEFAGAEAFF
TRBD2	TRBV6-1	TRBJ2-7	.	TGTGCCAGCAGTGGGATCACGGCGGGGGGGCCCCACGAGCAGTACTTC	CASSGITAGGPHEQYF
.	TRBV7-8	TRBJ2-1	few	TGTGCCAGCCGATTGGTGTCTAGCCCGGTGGATGAGCAGTTCTTC	CASRLVSSPVDEQFF
.	TRBV6-6	TRBJ2-6	.	TGTGCCAGCAGTCGGAGCGACCCCAGGACAGTTGGGGCCAACGTCCTGACTTTC	CASSRSDPRTVGANVLTF
.	TRBV12-3/TRBV12-4	TRBJ2-1	few	TGTGCCAGCAGCCGGGGAGCGGAGCAGTTCTTC	CASSRGAEQFF
TRBD1	TRBV7-9	TRBJ2-1	.	TGTGCCAGCAGCTCCCCGGGGACAGCCAACAATGAGCAGTTCTTC	CASSSPGTANNEQFF
TRBD1	TRBV18	TRBJ2-3	.	TGTGCCAGCTCAACGCGGGGACAGGGGGCAGGAGATACGCAGTATTTT	CASSTRGQGAGDTQYF
.	TRBV7-8	TRBJ1-5	.	TGTGCCAGCAGCTTAAGGGGACTCAATCAGCCCCAGCATTTT	CASSLRGLNQPQHF
TRBD2	TRBV24-1	TRBJ2-1	.	TGTGCCACCAGTTTCTCTGAATATAGCGGGATAAATGAGCAGTTCTTC	CATSFSEYSGINEQFF
.	TRBV2	TRBJ2-3	.	TGTGCCAGCACCCAAAGAGGAGGGACAGATACGCAGTATTTT	CASTQRGGTDTQYF
.	TRBV12-3/TRBV12-4	TRBJ2-5	.	TGTGCCAGCAGTTCGACCCCTCTAGCGTCCCAGTACTTC	CASSSTPLASQYF
.	TRBV20-1	TRBJ1-1	.	TGCAGTGCTAGCGGAGGGTTTGAAGCTTTCTTT	CSASGGFEAFF
.	TRBV5-6	TRBJ2-1	.	TGTGCCAGCAGCGAGGTCCTTGGAACCGGATACTACAATGAGCAGTTCTTC	CASSEVLGTGYYNEQFF
.	TRBV7-9	TRBJ1-2	.	TGTGCCAGCAGCTTAGCTGCTGTAGATGGCTACACCTTC	CASSLAAVDGYTF
.	TRBV4-1	TRBJ1-2	.	TGCGCCAGCAGCCAAGAATACAGGATTAACTATGGCTACACCTTC	CASSQEYRINYGYTF
.	TRBV9	TRBJ1-1	.	TGTGCCAGCAGCGTAGCTCCCAGTATGAACACTGAAGCTTTCTTT	CASSVAPSMNTEAFF
.	TRBV11-2	TRBJ1-1	.	TGTGCCAGCAGCCCCCTTACAGGGATCCCTGAAGCTTTCTTT	CASSPLTGIPEAFF
.	TRBV5-1	TRBJ1-2	few	TGCGCCAGCAGCTCTCCAAGCCCAGGTGGCTACACCTTC	CASSSPSPGGYTF
.	TRBV5-1	TRBJ2-3	once	TGCGCCAGCAGCTTGGGACTACCTAGCACAGATACGCAGTATTTT	CASSLGLPSTDTQYF
.	TRBV14	TRBJ1-6	.	TGTGCCAGCAGCCCGACAGGCTTTAATAATTCACCCCTCCACTTT	CASSPTGFNNSPLHF
.	TRBV19	TRBJ2-3	.	TGTGCCAGTAGTATCGCCCTCACTGCGGGGAGTAGCACAGATACGCAGTATTTT	CASSIALTAGSSTDTQYF
.	TRBV19	TRBJ2-7	.	TGTGCCAGTAGTATCCAACAGGGAAACGAGCAGTACTTC	CASSIQQGNEQYF
.	TRBV4-2	TRBJ2-7	.	TGTGCCAGCAGCCAAGCTACTAGTAACGTCAACGAGCAGTACTTC	CASSQATSNVNEQYF
.	TRBV4-1	TRBJ1-5	few	TGCGCCAGCAGCCAAATAACAGGGAATCAGCCCCAGCATTTT	CASSQITGNQPQHF
.	TRBV27	TRBJ2-3	.	TGTGCCAGCAGTTCAACAGGGACAAATACGCAGTATTTT	CASSSTGTNTQYF
TRBD2	TRBV10-2	TRBJ2-3	.	TGCGCCAGCGGTAGGGCGGGAGGCACAGATACGCAGTATTTT	CASGRAGGTDTQYF
TRBD1	TRBV11-2	TRBJ2-1	.	TGTGCCAGCAGTCGAATCGGGACAGGGAACGACAATGAGCAGTTCTTC	CASSRIGTGNDNEQFF
.	TRBV14	TRBJ1-4	.	TGTGCCAGCAGCGACGGGACAAATAATGAAAAACTGTTTTTT	CASSDGTNNEKLFF
.	TRBV29-1	TRBJ1-1	once	TGCAGCGTTGACGCGATAGGGGTGGATACTGAAGCTTTCTTT	CSVDAIGVDTEAFF
.	TRBV30	TRBJ2-2	.	TGTGCCTGGGGCGAGGGAGGCACTTCGGCCGGGGAGCTGTTTTTT	CAWGEGGTSAGELFF
TRBD2	TRBV6-6	TRBJ2-1	.	TGTGCCAGCAGTGCGGGACTAGCGGGAGGGAATGAGCAGTTCTTC	CASSAGLAGGNEQFF
.	TRBV11-3	TRBJ2-3	.	TGTGCCAGCAGCCCACGACTTATCGGGAAAAGCGATACGCAGTATTTT	CASSPRLIGKSDTQYF
.	TRBV6-5	TRBJ1-6	.	TGTGCCAGCCACTTTAGAGTTTTCAATTCACCCCTCCACTTT	CASHFRVFNSPLHF
.	TRBV19	TRBJ1-2	.	TGTGCCAGTAGTAGAACAGGCGCCGGGGGCTACACCTTC	CASSRTGAGGYTF
.	TRBV5-4	TRBJ1-2	.	TGTGCCAGCAGCTTGGACAGGGAAGGGTATGGCTACACCTTC	CASSLDREGYGYTF
TRBD2	TRBV10-1	TRBJ2-3	.	TGCGCCAGCAGTGAGTCGTGGCTAGCGGGGAGGGATACGCAGTATTTT	CASSESWLAGRDTQYF
.	TRBV6-1	TRBJ2-7	.	TGTGCCAGCAGTGAAGCTCGGACAGCCTACGAGCAGTACTTC	CASSEARTAYEQYF
.	TRBV19	TRBJ1-1	.	TGTGCCAGTACCATTGGACATTTGAACACTGAAGCTTTCTTT	CASTIGHLNTEAFF
.	TRBV6-5	TRBJ2-5	.	TGTGCCAGCGCGCCACAGGGCTTTTCCCAAGAGACCCAGTACTTC	CASAPQGFSQETQYF
TRBD2	TRBV3-1/TRBV3-2	TRBJ2-1	.	TGTGCCAGCAGCCCAGAGCGGGAGAGGGTTGAGCAGTTCTTC	CASSPERERVEQFF
TRBD1	TRBV24-1	TRBJ2-1	.	TGTGCCACCAGTGATGCCGGGACAGGGTCCTACAATGAGCAGTTCTTC	CATSDAGTGSYNEQFF
.	TRBV5-5	TRBJ2-7	.	TGTGCCAGCGGAGACAGGAACCTCTACGAGCAGTACTTC	CASGDRNLYEQYF
.	TRBV6-6	TRBJ1-1	.	TGTGCCAGCAGTTACTTGGAGGGCACTGAAGCTTTCTTT	CASSYLEGTEAFF
.	TRBV6-6	TRBJ1-2	.	TGTGCCAGCAGTGGGATGGGGAGGAACTATGGCTACACCTTC	CASSGMGRNYGYTF
TRBD2	TRBV6-2/TRBV6-3	TRBJ2-1	.	TGTGCCAGCAGTTACTCGGGGCGGGGGACGTGGGATGAGCAGTTCTTC	CASSYSGRGTWDEQFF
.	TRBV6-2/TRBV6-3	TRBJ1-1	.	TGTGCCAGCAGTTATAGGGGGGGGTTGACTGAAGCTTTCTTT	CASSYRGGLTEAFF
.	TRBV6-5	TRBJ2-6	once	TGTGCCAGCGGTCTCACAGTTTCTGGGGCCAACGTCCTGACTTTC	CASGLTVSGANVLTF
.	TRBV29-1	TRBJ2-2	.	TGCAGCGTTGAAGATCTGAGGGGGTCCGGGGAGCTGTTTTTT	CSVEDLRGSGELFF
.	TRBV7-8	TRBJ2-6	.	TGTGCCAGCAGGGTAAACAGGCGCTCTGGGGCCAACGTCCTGACTTTC	CASRVNRRSGANVLTF
TRBD1	TRBV25-1	TRBJ1-3	.	TGTGCCAGCAGTGAATTGGGACAGGCCGGAAACACCATATATTTT	CASSELGQAGNTIYF
.	TRBV6-5	TRBJ1-3	.	TGTGCCAGCAGGGTCCAGTCGGGAAACACCATATATTTT	CASRVQSGNTIYF
.	TRBV14	TRBJ1-1	.	TGTGCCAGCAGCCAAGATCTGGGCAGGGTGAACACTGAAGCTTTCTTT	CASSQDLGRVNTEAFF
TRBD2	TRBV9	TRBJ2-3	.	TGTGCCAGCAGCCCAGCGGTAACGGGGGGACGCACAGATACGCAGTATTTT	CASSPAVTGGRTDTQYF
TRBD1	TRBV11-3	TRBJ1-3	.	TGTGCCAGCAGCCCTGGGAGTGGAGCAGGGGGCACCATATATTTT	CASSPGSGAGGTIYF